The next 27 T cell receptor beta chains were all read from a single sample in a study of control samples from healthy donors and cancer patients (dated by TCRdb to about 2020). Receptor amplification or capture employed the immunoSEQ multiplex PCR assay. TCRdb provides this immuneACCESS table in a form limited to in-frame rearrangements. Some clones are lacking; in checked studies, under half of them reflect an unresolved V gene, and why the rest are absent is not known. The sample table holds fewer than 200,000 clones, of which roughly 91% were seen once. The ten biggest clones cover over 1.3% of the sample. Material for sequencing was blood. The source is a young man in good health.

The chain employs TRBV10-2 and TRBJ2-7; TRBD2 matches 9 bases. V lost 8 bases and J lost 3; bases outside the gene matches: 8. Germline values: CDR1 WSHSY, CDR2 SAAADI. The CDR3 is 14 amino acids. CDR3 in amino acids: CASFSGGHHYEQYF. DNA of the CDR3: TGCGCCAGCTTTAGCGGGGGACACCACTACGAGCAGTACTTC.

The gene calls are TRBV13 and TRBJ2-5; TRBD2 matches at 11 bases. The length of the CDR3 is 16 residues. J lost 2 bases, V lost 4 bases, and 6 bases had no gene match. Germline lookup yields CDR1 PRHDT and CDR2 FYEKMQ (reference sequence). The CDR3 here is CASSSKLAGVQETQYF. The CDR3 nucleotides read TGTGCCAGCAGCTCTAAACTAGCGGGGGTTCAAGAGACCCAGTACTTC.

The chain employs TRBV6-1 and TRBJ1-4; D is undetermined. Germline V gives CDR1 MNHNS, CDR2 SASEGT. V was cut by 2 bases and J by 5 bases, with 15 bases left in between. The CDR3 sequence is 16 residues long. CDR3 sequence (DNA): TGTGCCAGCAGTGAACCCGACAAAGCTTTAAATGAAAAACTGTTTTTT. This translates into CASSEPDKALNEKLFF.

This clone was observed once. This rearrangement joins TRBV10-3 to TRBJ2-2, with TRBD1 matching over 7 bases. Germline V gene lookup returns CDR1 ENHRY and CDR2 SYGVKD. The V segment lost 9 bases and the J segment 0 bases; nucleotides outside the gene matches: 4. The CDR3 totals 14 residues. The CDR3, as DNA: TGTGCCATAGGTCAGGGGGCGAACACCGGGGAGCTGTTTTTT. Translation: CAIGQGANTGELFF.

The chain joins TRBV9 to TRBJ2-3; D perhaps matches TRBD2 (6 bases). Trimming cost V 3 bases and J 1 base, with 12 bases left between them. The germline CDR1 and CDR2 sequences are SGDLS and YYNGEE. This CDR3 is 15 amino acids long. In DNA, the CDR3 is TGTGCCAGCAGCGCCTATTCTAGCGGCACAGATACGCAGTATTTT. Translating gives CASSAYSSGTDTQYF.

The chain couples TRBV28 to TRBJ1-1, with D possibly matching TRBD1 (5 bases). Germline values: CDR1 MDHEN, CDR2 SYDVKM. CDR3 length: 17 residues. The V end lost 4 bases, the J end lost 1 base, and 19 bases lay between the germline ends. CDR3 loop: CASSSPVGAGPNTEAFF. Here the CDR3 DNA reads TGTGCCAGCAGTTCCCCGGTCGGGGCAGGGCCGAACACTGAAGCTTTCTTT.

V and J are TRBV20-1 and TRBJ2-5; 11 bases are a match to TRBD2. CDR1 is DFQATT and CDR2 is SNEGSKA in the germline V gene (reference sequence). J lost 5 bases, V lost 3 bases, and 11 bases had no gene match. The CDR3 runs to 16 residues. DNA for the CDR3: TGCAGTGCTAGTTTCCCTAGCGGGGGGCGATGGGAGACCCAGTACTTC. Translated, it gives CSASFPSGGRWETQYF.

This clone was seen only a few times. This chain uses TRBV30 with TRBJ2-2, with D unresolved. V was cut by 4 bases and J by 5 bases, with 14 bases left in between. The CDR3 has 14 residues. CDR1 GTSNPN and CDR2 SVGIG come from the germline V gene (reference sequence). CDR3: CAWTDLRKTGELFF. In DNA form, the CDR3 reads TGTGCCTGGACGGACCTACGGAAGACCGGGGAGCTGTTTTTT.

The J gene is TRBJ2-1, the V gene TRBV7-2; 9 bases align to TRBD2. The CDR3 sequence is 15 residues long. V lost 2 bases to trimming and J lost 8 bases; unmatched junction nucleotides: 7. Germline loops: CDR1 SGHTA, CDR2 FQGNSA. The CDR3 loop reads CASSLRLAGKDEQFF. The DNA of the CDR3 is TGTGCCAGCAGCTTAAGGCTAGCGGGAAAGGATGAGCAGTTCTTC.

The chain carries TRBV6-1 and TRBJ1-5; D gene uncertain. V dropped 2 bases and J dropped 6 bases, with 14 bases sitting between them. The CDR3 contains 15 residues. Germline CDR1 is MNHNS and CDR2 is SASEGT. The CDR3 reads CASSEFESRSQPQHF. The CDR3 DNA follows: TGTGCCAGCAGTGAATTCGAATCCCGCAGTCAGCCCCAGCATTTT.

This rearrangement joins TRBV28 to TRBJ2-7; D not certain. Trimming took 6 bases from V and 1 from J, leaving 10 bases between them. CDR3 length: 13 amino acids. Germline CDR1 and CDR2: MDHEN and SYDVKM. The chain's CDR3 is CASSVGWSYEQYF. The CDR3 DNA follows: TGTGCCAGCAGCGTAGGGTGGTCCTACGAGCAGTACTTC. Full variable domain (outside the CDR3, taken from reference TRBV28 and TRBJ2-7): DVKVTQSSRYLVKRTGEKVFLECVQDMDHENMFWYRQDPGLGLRLIYFSYDVKMKEKGDIPEGYSVSREKKERFSLILESASTNQTSMYLCASSVGWSYEQYFGPGTRLTVT.

This rearrangement joins TRBV25-1 to TRBJ1-2; D is unresolved. Germline CDR1 and CDR2: MGHDK and SYGVNS. V lost 4 bases and J 6 bases, leaving 9 bases between the germline ends. The CDR3 extends over 12 amino acids. CDR3 in DNA: TGTGCCAGCAGTGGGGAGATAGATGGCTACACCTTC. It translates to CASSGEIDGYTF.

This clone was detected once. This sequence joins TRBV23-1 and TRBJ1-1; TRBD1 matches at 9 bases. TRBV23-1 is an ORF for which the function is uncertain. The CDR3 runs to 17 residues. Trimming at V came to 7 bases and at J to 3 bases, leaving 15 bases not matched to a gene. The CDR3 here is CASIGKDRGERYTEAFF. DNA for the CDR3: TGCGCCAGCATAGGGAAGGACAGGGGTGAGCGGTACACTGAAGCTTTCTTT.

The V call is TRBV9, the J call TRBJ2-2, with 8 bases aligning to TRBD1. This CDR3 is built from 14 residues. Trimming at V came to 2 bases and at J to 4 bases, leaving 1 base not matched to a gene. Looked up from germline, CDR1 is SGDLS and CDR2 is YYNGEE. The CDR3 region has the DNA TGTGCCAGCAGCGTGGACAGGGTCACCGGGGAGCTGTTTTTT. This translates into CASSVDRVTGELFF.

The J gene is TRBJ1-5, the V gene TRBV2; D is unclear. The CDR3 is 14 amino acids. Between the trimmed V and J ends, which lost 6 bases and 3 bases, there was a span of 12 bases. From germline, CDR1 is SNHLY and CDR2 FYNNEI. The CDR3 region has the DNA TGTGCCAGCAGGGAGGAACAGTTCAATCAGCCCCAGCATTTT. It encodes CASREEQFNQPQHF.

This clone was detected once. J is TRBJ1-3 and V is TRBV9; D remains unclear. CDR3 length: 15 residues. The V end lost 0 bases, the J end lost 2 bases, and 9 bases lay between the germline ends. Per the germline V gene, CDR1 is SGDLS and CDR2 is YYNGEE. This chain's CDR3 is CASSVEVTAGNTIYF. DNA for the CDR3: TGTGCCAGCAGCGTAGAAGTAACAGCTGGAAACACCATATATTTT.

This chain uses TRBV7-8 with TRBJ1-6, with no clear D. V shed 1 base and J shed 6 bases, with 13 bases lying between them. Germline V CDR1 and CDR2: SGHVS, FQNEAQ. CDR3 size: 16 residues. The CDR3 here is CASSLENTPRNSPLHF. CDR3 bases: TGTGCCAGCAGCTTAGAAAATACACCTCGTAATTCACCCCTCCACTTT.

The rearrangement joins TRBV5-4 to TRBJ2-1, with 7 bases lining up with TRBD1. The length of the CDR3 is 14 residues. The J segment lost 4 bases and the V segment lost 3 bases, leaving 4 bases of the junction unmatched. Germline loops: CDR1 SGHNT, CDR2 YYREEE (reference sequence). The CDR3 loop reads CASSWDSDYNEQFF. The DNA for the CDR3 is TGTGCCAGCAGCTGGGACAGTGATTACAATGAGCAGTTCTTC.

The CDR3 DNA reads as TGTGCCAGCAGTGACCCAGGGGGCGTTAACATCGGGTCACCCCTCCACTTT. Protein: CASSDPGGVNIGSPLHF. The V call is TRBV6-1, the J call TRBJ1-6; 8 positions match TRBD1. V lost 3 bases to trimming and J lost 10 bases; unmatched junction nucleotides: 14. Per germline, CDR1 MNHNS and CDR2 SASEGT. The CDR3 contains 17 residues.

The V and J genes are TRBV24-1 and TRBJ2-1; TRBD1 is a possible D gene (7 bases). Germline V gene sequence: CDR1 KGHDR, CDR2 SFDVKD. V was pared by 4 bases and J by 7 bases, with 13 bases between. The CDR3 consists of 14 residues. CDR3 bases: TGTGCCACCAGTGACCCGACAGGGAGGAATGAGCAGTTCTTC. Protein product: CATSDPTGRNEQFF.

The chain recombines TRBV6-4 with TRBJ2-1; 8 bases match TRBD1. The CDR3 length is 16 residues. Trimming at V came to 4 bases and at J to 10 bases, leaving 15 bases not matched to a gene. Germline CDR1 MRHNA, CDR2 SNTAGT. CDR3 sequence reads: CASSAKLGQGLREQFF. DNA of the CDR3: TGTGCCAGCAGTGCCAAACTCGGACAGGGTCTCCGGGAGCAGTTCTTC.

The rearrangement links TRBV29-1 to TRBJ1-2; D uncertain. V was shortened by 6 bases and J by 2 bases, with 16 bases between the two germline ends. In germline, CDR1 is SQVTM, CDR2 ANQGSEA. The length of the CDR3 is 14 residues. The CDR3 DNA follows: TGCAGCGTCGCGAAACAGAACTCCAACTATGGCTACACCTTC. This gives the protein CSVAKQNSNYGYTF.

V is TRBV5-1 and J is TRBJ1-3, with D perhaps TRBD1 (6 bases). CDR3 length: 16 amino acids. V gave up 4 bases and J gave up 5 bases, with 19 bases separating them. Germline V gene lookup returns CDR1 SGHRS and CDR2 YFSETQ. Here the CDR3 reads CASSPTAATGRNTIYF. The CDR3 coding sequence is TGCGCCAGCAGCCCCACCGCTGCTACAGGGAGAAACACCATATATTTT. Variable domain in full (rest from reference TRBV5-1 and TRBJ1-3): KAGVTQTPRYLIKTRGQQVTLSCSPISGHRSVSWYQQTPGQGLQFLFEYFSETQRNKGNFPGRFSGRQFSNSRSEMNVSTLELGDSALYLCASSPTAATGRNTIYFGEGSWLTVV.

The chain is built from TRBV3-1 (or the pseudogene TRBV3-2) and TRBJ2-1, with D hard to call. With 1 base removed from V and 7 bases from J, the gap between germline ends came to 8 bases. Germline assignment: CDR1 LGHDT and CDR2 YNNKEL (reference sequence). The CDR3 covers 13 residues. For the CDR3, the DNA is TGTGCCAGCAGCCAAGCTTCTGGAAATGAGCAGTTCTTC. Translating it yields CASSQASGNEQFF.

The rearrangement joins TRBV4-1 to TRBJ1-3; D not certain. Trimming took off 0 bases at V and 0 bases at J, with 15 bases between the two ends. The CDR3 length is 18 residues. CDR1 is MGHRA and CDR2 is YSYEKL in the germline V gene. The CDR3 reads CASSQDSIQASSGNTIYF. DNA for the CDR3: TGCGCCAGCAGCCAAGACTCTATTCAGGCTTCCTCTGGAAACACCATATATTTT.

The chain recombines TRBV20-1 with TRBJ2-1; possible D gene TRBD2, 5 bases. The germline V and J ends were trimmed by 3 bases and 2 bases, with 14 bases remaining between them. The CDR3 has 15 residues. CDR1 is DFQATT and CDR2 is SNEGSKA in the germline V gene (reference sequence). This CDR3 reads CSASSRRSTYNEQFF. CDR3 in DNA: TGCAGTGCTAGTAGTCGGAGGTCGACCTACAATGAGCAGTTCTTC.

V gene TRBV27 combines with J gene TRBJ1-2, with D maybe TRBD1 (6 bases). Germline V gives CDR1 MNHEY, CDR2 SMNVEV (reference sequence). The CDR3 has 13 amino acids. V was pared by 3 bases and J by 6 bases, with 11 bases between. The CDR3 region is CASSLAGANGYTF. The CDR3 region has the DNA TGTGCCAGCAGTTTGGCAGGGGCAAATGGCTACACCTTC.